This entry concerns a single T cell receptor (beta chain). This sample stems from a study of blood T cell repertoires in COVID-19. Produced via immunoSEQ multiplex PCR; TCRdb's table is partial and in-frame only. The sample lists under 350,000 clones, approximately 89% occurring once. Source material: peripheral blood. This clonotype was obtained from a woman aged 25 to 45 with COVID-19, enrolled during active disease.

The DNA of the CDR3 is TGTGCCAGCATAGGGGCAGGTTCTGGAAACACCATATATTTT. This sequence encodes CASIGAGSGNTIYF. V is TRBV28 and J is TRBJ1-3; possibly TRBD1 for D (5 bases). Germline V gene lookup returns CDR1 MDHEN and CDR2 SYDVKM. Trimming removed 7 bases from V and 1 base from J, with 11 bases in between. The CDR3 has 14 residues.